This TCR beta chain was found in a study of cytomegalovirus exposure and HLA in healthy donors. The study, taken as a whole, reports: The classifier reportedly diagnosed cytomegalovirus status with high specificity and sensitivity. It was found in a later analysis that first-cohort TCR clusters tended to co-occur in the 90 to 150 validation repertoires. It was about 180 TCR beta chains that were listed as cytomegalovirus-associated.

This clone was seen a single time. Its specificity is unknown. Repertoires were generated with immunoSEQ multiplex PCR, while TCRdb's copy carries only in-frame clones and drops some. The table has roughly 300,000 clones, about nine tenths seen once. Germline CDR1 is SGHDT and CDR2 is YYEEEE. CDR3 length: 14 residues. The V segment lost 2 bases and the J segment 9 bases; nucleotides outside the gene matches: 4. The source is a woman aged 18-29 years in good health and CMV-seronegative. Sequencing input: PBMCs. The chain recombines TRBV5-6 with TRBJ2-1; 11 bases are shared with TRBD2. CDR3 protein: CASSLLAGVTEQFF. The DNA of the CDR3 is TGTGCCAGCAGCTTACTAGCGGGAGTAACTGAGCAGTTCTTC.